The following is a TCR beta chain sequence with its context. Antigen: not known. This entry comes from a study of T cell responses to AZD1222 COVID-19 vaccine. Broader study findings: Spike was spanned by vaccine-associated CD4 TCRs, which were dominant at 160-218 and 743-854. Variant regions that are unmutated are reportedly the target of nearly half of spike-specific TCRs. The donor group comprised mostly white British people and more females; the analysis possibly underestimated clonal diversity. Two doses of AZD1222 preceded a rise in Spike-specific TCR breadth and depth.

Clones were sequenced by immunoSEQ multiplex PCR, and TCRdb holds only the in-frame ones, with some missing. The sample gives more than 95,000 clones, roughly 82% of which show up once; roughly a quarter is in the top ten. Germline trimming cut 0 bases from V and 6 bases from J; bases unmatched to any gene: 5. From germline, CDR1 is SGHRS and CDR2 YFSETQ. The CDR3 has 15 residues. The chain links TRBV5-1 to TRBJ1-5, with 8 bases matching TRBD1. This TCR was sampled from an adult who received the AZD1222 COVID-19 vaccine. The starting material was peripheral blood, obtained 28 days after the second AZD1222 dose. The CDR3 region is CASSLGTGSGQPQHF. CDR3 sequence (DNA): TGCGCCAGCAGCTTGGGGACAGGGAGTGGTCAGCCCCAGCATTTT.